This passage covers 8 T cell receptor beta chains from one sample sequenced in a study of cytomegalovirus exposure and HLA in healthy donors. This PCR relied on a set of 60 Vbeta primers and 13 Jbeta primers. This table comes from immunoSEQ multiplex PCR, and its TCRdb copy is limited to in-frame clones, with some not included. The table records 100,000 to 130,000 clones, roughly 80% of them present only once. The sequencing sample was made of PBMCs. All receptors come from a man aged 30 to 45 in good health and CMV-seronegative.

The CDR3, as DNA: TGTGCCTGGAACAGTTACAGGGGGGGCACTGAAGCTTTCTTT. Its protein product is CAWNSYRGGTEAFF. The chain carries TRBV30 and TRBJ1-1, with TRBD1 identical over 8 bases. J was trimmed by 4 bases and V by 4 bases; bases with no gene match: 8. This CDR3 region has 14 residues. Germline V gene lookup returns CDR1 GTSNPN and CDR2 SVGIG (reference sequence).

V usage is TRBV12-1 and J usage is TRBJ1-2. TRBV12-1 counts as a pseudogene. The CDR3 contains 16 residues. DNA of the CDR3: TGTGCCAGCAGCCCAGGAGGTCCCTCCTATTTCTATGGCTACACCTTC. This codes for CASSPGGPSYFYGYTF.

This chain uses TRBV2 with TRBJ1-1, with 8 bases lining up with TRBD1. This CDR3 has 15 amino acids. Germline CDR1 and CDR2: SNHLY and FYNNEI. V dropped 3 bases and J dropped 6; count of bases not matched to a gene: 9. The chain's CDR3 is CASSEGQVRPAEAFF. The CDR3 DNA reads TGTGCCAGCAGTGAGGGACAGGTGCGTCCCGCTGAAGCTTTCTTT.

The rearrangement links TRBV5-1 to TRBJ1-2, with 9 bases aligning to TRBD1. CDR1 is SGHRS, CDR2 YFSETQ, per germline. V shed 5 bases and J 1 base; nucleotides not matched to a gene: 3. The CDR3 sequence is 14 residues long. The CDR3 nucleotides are TGCGCCAGCAGAAAGGGACAGGGTAACTATGGCTACACCTTC. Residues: CASRKGQGNYGYTF.

CDR3 bases: TGTGCCAGCAGCGGGGGGACTAGCAGCTACGAGCAGTACTTC. Residues: CASSGGTSSYEQYF. The V gene is TRBV5-4, the J gene TRBJ2-7, with TRBD2 matching over 9 bases. CDR3 length: 14 residues. Trimming took 4 bases from V and 3 from J; bases not matched to a gene: 5. Germline CDR1 and CDR2: SGHNT and YYREEE (reference sequence).

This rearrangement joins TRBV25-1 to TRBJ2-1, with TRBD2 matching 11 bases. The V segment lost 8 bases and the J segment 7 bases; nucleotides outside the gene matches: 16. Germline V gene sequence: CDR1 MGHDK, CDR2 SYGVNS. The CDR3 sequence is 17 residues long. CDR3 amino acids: CASRGYQGLAGGNEQFF. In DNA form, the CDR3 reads TGTGCCAGCCGAGGCTACCAGGGTTTAGCGGGAGGGAATGAGCAGTTCTTC. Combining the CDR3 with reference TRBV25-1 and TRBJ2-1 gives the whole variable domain EADIYQTPRYLVIGTGKKITLECSQTMGHDKMYWYQQDPGMELHLIHYSYGVNSTEKGDLSSESTVSRIRTEHFPLTLESARPSHTSQYLCASRGYQGLAGGNEQFFGPGTRLTVL.

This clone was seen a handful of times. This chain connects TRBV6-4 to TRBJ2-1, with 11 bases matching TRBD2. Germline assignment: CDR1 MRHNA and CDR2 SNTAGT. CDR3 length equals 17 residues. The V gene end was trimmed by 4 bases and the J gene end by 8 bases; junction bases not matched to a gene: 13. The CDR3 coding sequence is TGTGCCAGCAGTGTAGGGACTAGCGGCCTATTTGGGGATGAGCAGTTCTTC. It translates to CASSVGTSGLFGDEQFF.

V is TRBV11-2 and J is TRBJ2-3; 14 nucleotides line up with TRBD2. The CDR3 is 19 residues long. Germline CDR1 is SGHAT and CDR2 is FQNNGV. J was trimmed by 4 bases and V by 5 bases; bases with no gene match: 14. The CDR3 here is CASSRKGGSGLAGADTQYF. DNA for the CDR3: TGTGCCAGCAGCCGAAAGGGCGGATCGGGACTAGCGGGAGCAGATACGCAGTATTTT.